Reported below is one T cell receptor beta chain. The data originate from a study of blood T cell repertoires in COVID-19. About the study: The analysed material was cDNA or gDNA that came from T cells, B-cell-depleted T cells, or PBMCs.

Germline CDR1 reads SGHRS; CDR2 reads YFSETQ. There are 14 residues in the CDR3. After removal of 4 bases from V and 3 bases from J, the junction contained 5 bases not matched to a gene. Per the study methods: Amplification from reference gene primers served as the basis for estimated nucleated cell counts. Data came from immunoSEQ multiplex PCR; TCRdb stores just in-frame clones and leaves some out. The DNA was the basis for D and trimming; V, J and clone size are from that table. Among roughly 92,000 clones, 80% to 85% were seen once, and the ten largest hold more than 25%. This sequence originates from an elderly woman with active or convalescent COVID-19. This chain uses TRBV5-1 with TRBJ1-2, with 8 bases matching TRBD1. Material for sequencing was peripheral blood. The CDR3 region has the DNA TGCGCCAGCAGCGGACAGGGTCCCGACTATGGCTACACCTTC. The encoded protein is CASSGQGPDYGYTF. The entire variable domain, with the rest obtained from reference TRBV5-1 and TRBJ1-2, is as follows: KAGVTQTPRYLIKTRGQQVTLSCSPISGHRSVSWYQQTPGQGLQFLFEYFSETQRNKGNFPGRFSGRQFSNSRSEMNVSTLELGDSALYLCASSGQGPDYGYTFGSGTRLTVV.